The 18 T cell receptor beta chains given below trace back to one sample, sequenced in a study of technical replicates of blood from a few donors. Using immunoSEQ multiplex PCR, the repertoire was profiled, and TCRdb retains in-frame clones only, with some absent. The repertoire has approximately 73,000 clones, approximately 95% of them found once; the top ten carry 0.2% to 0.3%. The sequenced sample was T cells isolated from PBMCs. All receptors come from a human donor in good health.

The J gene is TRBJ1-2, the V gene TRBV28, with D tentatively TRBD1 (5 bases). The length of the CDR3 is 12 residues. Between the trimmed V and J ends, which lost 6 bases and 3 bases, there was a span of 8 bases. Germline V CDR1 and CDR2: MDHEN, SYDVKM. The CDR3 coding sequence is TGTGCCAGCAGCGACAGATACTATGGCTACACCTTC. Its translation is CASSDRYYGYTF.

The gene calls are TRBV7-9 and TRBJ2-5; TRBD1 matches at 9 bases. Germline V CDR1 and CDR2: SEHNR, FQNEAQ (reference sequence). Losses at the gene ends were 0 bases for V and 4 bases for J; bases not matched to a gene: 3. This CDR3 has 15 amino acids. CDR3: CASSLAQGARETQYF. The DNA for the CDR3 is TGTGCCAGCAGCTTAGCACAGGGGGCGCGAGAGACCCAGTACTTC.

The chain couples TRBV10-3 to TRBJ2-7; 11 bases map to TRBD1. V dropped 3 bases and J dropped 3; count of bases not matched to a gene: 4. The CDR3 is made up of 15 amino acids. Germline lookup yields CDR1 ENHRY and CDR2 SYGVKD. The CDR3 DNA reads TGTGCCATCAGTGAAGGGGACAGGGGGATCTACGAGCAGTACTTC. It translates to CAISEGDRGIYEQYF.

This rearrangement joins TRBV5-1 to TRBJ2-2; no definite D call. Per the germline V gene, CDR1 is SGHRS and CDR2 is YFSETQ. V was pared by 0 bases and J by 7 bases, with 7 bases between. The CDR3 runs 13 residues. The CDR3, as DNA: TGCGCCAGCAGCTTGGCCGCTAACGGGGAGCTGTTTTTT. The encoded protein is CASSLAANGELFF.

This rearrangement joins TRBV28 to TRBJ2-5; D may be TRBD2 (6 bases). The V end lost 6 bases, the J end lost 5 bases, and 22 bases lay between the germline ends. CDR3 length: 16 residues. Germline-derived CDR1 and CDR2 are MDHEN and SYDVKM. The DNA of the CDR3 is TGTGCCAGCAGCACGCTGGAGGGCGCAGTATTTGAGACCCAGTACTTC. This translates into CASSTLEGAVFETQYF.

CDR3 nucleotide sequence: TGTGCCAGCAGCCTCACGGCGGGACAGGAATATGGCTACACCTTC. Translated: CASSLTAGQEYGYTF. The rearrangement uses TRBV7-8 and TRBJ1-2, with 8 positions matching TRBD1. Trimming at V came to 5 bases and at J to 5 bases, leaving 10 bases not matched to a gene. The CDR3 has 15 residues. Per the germline V gene, CDR1 is SGHVS and CDR2 is FQNEAQ.

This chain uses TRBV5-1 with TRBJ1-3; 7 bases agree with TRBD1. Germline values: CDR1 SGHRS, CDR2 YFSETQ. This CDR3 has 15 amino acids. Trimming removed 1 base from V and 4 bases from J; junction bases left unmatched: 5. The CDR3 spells CASSLTGDSGNTIYF. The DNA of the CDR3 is TGCGCCAGCAGCTTGACAGGGGACTCAGGAAACACCATATATTTT.

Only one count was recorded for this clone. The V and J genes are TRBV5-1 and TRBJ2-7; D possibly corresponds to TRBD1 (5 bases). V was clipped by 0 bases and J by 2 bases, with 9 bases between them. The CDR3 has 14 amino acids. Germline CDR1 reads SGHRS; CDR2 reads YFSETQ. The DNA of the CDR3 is TGCGCCAGCAGCTTGGCTGACAGCCCCTACGAGCAGTACTTC. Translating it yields CASSLADSPYEQYF.

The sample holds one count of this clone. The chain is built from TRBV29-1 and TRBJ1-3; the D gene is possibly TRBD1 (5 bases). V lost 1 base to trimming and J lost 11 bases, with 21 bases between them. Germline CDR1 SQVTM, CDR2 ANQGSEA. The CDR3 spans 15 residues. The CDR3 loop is CSVEGAGHEDWSIYF. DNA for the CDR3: TGCAGCGTTGAAGGTGCGGGGCACGAGGATTGGTCCATATATTTT.

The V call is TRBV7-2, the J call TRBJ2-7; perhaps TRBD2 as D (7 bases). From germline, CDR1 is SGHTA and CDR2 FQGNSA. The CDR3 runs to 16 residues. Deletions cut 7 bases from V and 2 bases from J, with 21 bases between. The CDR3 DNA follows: TGTGCCAGCACTGGGGGGAGGGGGTTGGGCCCCTACGAGCAGTACTTC. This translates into CASTGGRGLGPYEQYF.

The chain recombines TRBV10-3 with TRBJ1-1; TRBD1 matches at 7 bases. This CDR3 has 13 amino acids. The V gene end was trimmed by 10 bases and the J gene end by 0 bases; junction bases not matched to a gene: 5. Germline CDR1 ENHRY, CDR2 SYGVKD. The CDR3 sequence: CATRQGMNTEAFF. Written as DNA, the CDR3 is TGTGCCACTCGACAGGGTATGAACACTGAAGCTTTCTTT.

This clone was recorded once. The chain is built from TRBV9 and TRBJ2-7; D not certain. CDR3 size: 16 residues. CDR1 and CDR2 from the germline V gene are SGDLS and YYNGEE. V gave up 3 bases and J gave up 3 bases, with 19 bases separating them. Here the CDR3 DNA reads TGTGCCAGCAGCGCCTCCACTCAGGTTCCTATCTACGAGCAGTACTTC. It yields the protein CASSASTQVPIYEQYF.

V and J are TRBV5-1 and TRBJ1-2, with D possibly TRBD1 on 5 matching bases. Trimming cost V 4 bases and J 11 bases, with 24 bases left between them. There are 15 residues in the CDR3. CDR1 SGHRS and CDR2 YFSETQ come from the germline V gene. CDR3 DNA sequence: TGCGCCAGCAGCGAGGGACCGGGAGCTCGCTCGAATTACACCTTC. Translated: CASSEGPGARSNYTF. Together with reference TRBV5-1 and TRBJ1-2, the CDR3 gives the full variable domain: KAGVTQTPRYLIKTRGQQVTLSCSPISGHRSVSWYQQTPGQGLQFLFEYFSETQRNKGNFPGRFSGRQFSNSRSEMNVSTLELGDSALYLCASSEGPGARSNYTFGSGTRLTVV.

This chain's CDR3 is CACRWDSRRGEKLFF. CDR3 in DNA: TGTGCCTGCCGGTGGGACTCCCGTCGAGGTGAAAAACTGTTTTTT. The chain couples TRBV30 to TRBJ1-4; D is perhaps TRBD1 (5 bases). The V end was cut by 6 bases, the J end by 7 bases, with 21 bases between. In germline, CDR1 is GTSNPN, CDR2 SVGIG (reference sequence). The CDR3 is made up of 15 amino acids. Supplemented by reference TRBV30 and TRBJ1-4, the full variable domain reads SQTIHQWPATLVQPVGSPLSLECTVEGTSNPNLYWYRQAAGRGLQLLFYSVGIGQISSEVPQNLSASRPQDRQFILSSKKLLLSDSGFYLCACRWDSRRGEKLFFGSGTQLSVL.

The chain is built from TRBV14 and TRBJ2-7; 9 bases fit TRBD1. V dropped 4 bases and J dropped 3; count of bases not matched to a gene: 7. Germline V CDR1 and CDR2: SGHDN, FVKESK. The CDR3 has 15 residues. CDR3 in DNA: TGTGCCAGCAGCCTAACAGGGGGCGGTATCTACGAGCAGTACTTC. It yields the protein CASSLTGGGIYEQYF.

CDR3 amino acids: CASSLVGGSTEAFF. The CDR3 DNA follows: TGTGCCAGCAGCTTAGTTGGGGGGAGCACTGAAGCTTTCTTT. The chain combines TRBV7-9 with TRBJ1-1; TRBD1 might be the D (5 bases). Germline V gene lookup returns CDR1 SEHNR and CDR2 FQNEAQ (reference sequence). The CDR3 runs 14 residues. V gave up 1 base and J gave up 4 bases, with 10 bases separating them.

CDR3 amino acids: CASRVLRTRAFTTNEKLFF. As DNA, the CDR3 is TGTGCCAGTAGAGTACTCAGGACACGAGCCTTTACAACTAATGAAAAACTGTTTTTT. The V gene is TRBV19, the J gene TRBJ1-4; D is possibly TRBD1 (5 bases). The germline V and J ends were trimmed by 6 bases and 0 bases, with 23 bases remaining between them. Germline lookup yields CDR1 LNHDA and CDR2 SQIVND (reference sequence). This CDR3 is built from 19 residues.

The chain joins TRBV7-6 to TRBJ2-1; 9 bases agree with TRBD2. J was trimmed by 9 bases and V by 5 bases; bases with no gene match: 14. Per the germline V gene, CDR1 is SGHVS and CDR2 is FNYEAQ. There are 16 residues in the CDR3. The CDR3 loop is CASSDSQEREVPEQFF. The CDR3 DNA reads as TGTGCCAGCAGCGACAGTCAGGAGCGGGAGGTACCTGAGCAGTTCTTC.